This T cell receptor (beta chain) was sequenced during a study of shared clonotypes between healthy human individuals. Negatively enriched CD4+ T cells were divided by CD45RA into naive and memory. As to this clone: Its target is not known.

Deep-level settings were used for running the assay. Some clones are missing from TCRdb's copy, which holds only in-frame ones; the method was immunoSEQ multiplex PCR. The sample lists more than 2,000,000 clones, 85% to 95% occurring once. Germline V gene lookup returns CDR1 SEHNR and CDR2 FQNEAQ (reference sequence). The CDR3 is 15 amino acids. V dropped 4 bases and J dropped 2 bases, with 12 bases sitting between them. Overall study results and limits: A few donors held approximately 4.6% of naive CD4 clonotypes in common. Generation probability values for non-shared clonotypes were lower than those for clonotypes shared by all four donors.

The sample consisted of naive CD4+ T cells sorted from blood. Indicated subset: CD45RA+ positively selected. The sequence was collected from a man younger than 35 in good health. This chain uses TRBV7-9 with TRBJ1-5; the D is unclear. In nucleotides, the CDR3 is TGTGCCAGCAGCTCAAGGAGCGGGGGCAATCAGCCCCAGCATTTT. It is translated as CASSSRSGGNQPQHF.